This T cell receptor (beta chain) was found in a study of cytomegalovirus exposure and HLA in healthy donors. The germline CDR1 and CDR2 sequences are SGHTA and FQGNSA. The CDR3 length is 13 residues. The V end was cut by 4 bases, the J end by 6 bases, with 13 bases between. Vbeta (60) and Jbeta (13) primers were used in the PCR. TCRdb's table, derived via immunoSEQ multiplex PCR, lists solely in-frame clones and lacks some. The data hold about 190,000 clones, with about 81% observed a single time. The material sequenced was PBMCs. This clonotype was obtained from a young man in good health and CMV-seropositive. V usage is TRBV7-2 and J usage is TRBJ2-7; no reliable D call. DNA of the CDR3: TGTGCCAGCAGCTCTTTCGGGTCGTCCGAGCAGTACTTC. Its protein product is CASSSFGSSEQYF.